These 23 T cell receptor beta chains originate from one sample sequenced in a study of OX40 agonist ivuxolimab in advanced cancers. Only in-frame clones appear in the TCRdb table, and some are missing; sequencing was by immunoSEQ multiplex PCR. The repertoire has some 64,000 clones, around 92% of them found once; the top ten carry approximately 23%. The sequences come from CD4+ or CD8+ T cells sorted from blood, collected in a trial of the OX40 agonist ivuxolimab. These receptors were collected from an adult with an advanced solid tumor such as melanoma, head and neck, liver or kidney cancer.

The chain links TRBV27 to TRBJ1-1, with D possibly TRBD1 on 5 matching bases. V dropped 3 bases and J dropped 1 base, with 6 bases sitting between them. Germline CDR1 and CDR2: MNHEY and SMNVEV (reference sequence). The CDR3 is 13 amino acids. The CDR3 DNA reads as TGTGCCAGCAGTTTCGGGGGGAACACTGAAGCTTTCTTT. Protein sequence: CASSFGGNTEAFF.

As for this clone: Other DNA sequences in this specimen translate into the identical CDR3. The chain combines TRBV9 with TRBJ1-3; D not certain. CDR3 length equals 14 residues. Germline CDR1 and CDR2: SGDLS and YYNGEE. V lost 0 bases, J lost 0 bases, and 4 bases lay in between. The CDR3 nucleotides are TGTGCCAGCAGCGTAGAAGACTCTGGAAACACCATATATTTT. This gives the protein CASSVEDSGNTIYF.

The chain couples TRBV10-2 to TRBJ1-1; tentatively, D is TRBD1 (5 bases). V was cut by 1 base and J by 4 bases, with 16 bases left in between. Germline assignment: CDR1 WSHSY and CDR2 SAAADI. The CDR3 runs to 16 residues. The CDR3 sequence is CASSEWLGEGRTEAFF. CDR3 in DNA: TGCGCCAGCAGTGAGTGGTTGGGGGAAGGGCGCACTGAAGCTTTCTTT.

This clone has a single count. V and J are TRBV28 and TRBJ2-1; tentatively, D is TRBD1 (5 bases). With 5 bases removed from V and 2 bases from J, the gap between germline ends came to 10 bases. Germline V gives CDR1 MDHEN, CDR2 SYDVKM. This CDR3 contains 14 residues. CDR3 sequence: CASSPWGPYNEQFF. The DNA of the CDR3 is TGTGCCAGCAGTCCGTGGGGCCCCTACAATGAGCAGTTCTTC.

The V gene is TRBV30, the J gene TRBJ2-1; D uncertain. Trimming removed 4 bases from V and 0 bases from J, with 10 bases in between. Germline V gene sequence: CDR1 GTSNPN, CDR2 SVGIG (reference sequence). CDR3 length equals 14 residues. The CDR3 sequence is CAWTGTSSYNEQFF. CDR3 coding DNA: TGTGCCTGGACCGGTACGAGCTCCTACAATGAGCAGTTCTTC.

This sequence joins TRBV28 and TRBJ1-5; D is perhaps TRBD1 (6 bases). From germline, CDR1 is MDHEN and CDR2 SYDVKM. This CDR3 spans 14 amino acids. Trimming removed 2 bases from V and 3 bases from J, with 8 bases in between. The CDR3 loop is CASSLGGANQPQHF. The CDR3 DNA reads as TGTGCCAGCAGTTTAGGGGGGGCCAATCAGCCCCAGCATTTT. Looking up the rest from reference TRBV28 and TRBJ1-5 gives the full variable domain: DVKVTQSSRYLVKRTGEKVFLECVQDMDHENMFWYRQDPGLGLRLIYFSYDVKMKEKGDIPEGYSVSREKKERFSLILESASTNQTSMYLCASSLGGANQPQHFGDGTRLSIL.

The gene calls are TRBV4-3 and TRBJ1-2, with a weak D call TRBD1 (6 bases). The CDR3 covers 14 residues. The germline V gene has CDR1 LGHNA and CDR2 YSLEER. V lost 0 bases to trimming and J lost 5 bases, with 10 bases between them. CDR3 coding DNA: TGCGCCAGCAGCCAAGAAAGGACAGATTATGGCTACACCTTC. This sequence encodes CASSQERTDYGYTF.

The chain recombines TRBV6-5 with TRBJ1-1; D gene unclear. The germline V gene has CDR1 MNHEY and CDR2 SVGAGI. The CDR3 is made up of 13 amino acids. V lost 3 bases to trimming and J lost 2 bases, with 7 bases between them. CDR3 sequence reads: CASSYTGNTEAFF. The CDR3 nucleotides read TGTGCCAGCAGTTATACGGGAAACACTGAAGCTTTCTTT.

This clone was detected once. The CDR3 nucleotides are TGTGCCAGCGCCAGTAGTATGGGGAGCAATCAGCCCCAGCATTTT. Encoded protein: CASASSMGSNQPQHF. The chain has TRBV27 and TRBJ1-5; the D is unclear. Per the germline V gene, CDR1 is MNHEY and CDR2 is SMNVEV (reference sequence). The V end was cut by 8 bases, the J end by 1 base, with 15 bases between. The CDR3 runs to 15 residues.

V usage is TRBV4-1 and J usage is TRBJ1-3; 8 positions match TRBD1. The ends lost 3 bases at V and 6 bases at J; junction bases unmatched: 16. In germline, CDR1 is MGHRA, CDR2 YSYEKL. CDR3 size: 18 residues. CDR3 DNA: TGCGCCAGCAGCCAGCTCTTGGGGACAGGCATATTGGTAAACACCATATATTTT. Protein: CASSQLLGTGILVNTIYF.

In this sample, this clone turned up once. The chain couples TRBV4-2 to TRBJ1-1; D unresolved. CDR1 is LGHNA and CDR2 is YNFKEQ in the germline V gene. The length of the CDR3 is 14 residues. Trimming pared 2 bases from V and 1 base from J, leaving 8 bases between. CDR3 coding DNA: TGTGCCAGCAGCCAAACGAGCAAGAACACTGAAGCTTTCTTT. Translation gives CASSQTSKNTEAFF.

This chain links TRBV27 with TRBJ2-1; a possible D gene is TRBD2 (5 bases). The ends were cut back, 3 bases at V and 6 bases at J, with 15 bases in the middle. The CDR3 has 15 residues. Germline CDR1 is MNHEY and CDR2 is SMNVEV (reference sequence). CDR3 DNA sequence: TGTGCCAGCAGTTTTGGTACTAGGGTTTTCAATGAGCAGTTCTTC. Amino acid sequence: CASSFGTRVFNEQFF.

The rearrangement uses TRBV4-2 and TRBJ2-1; D unresolved. The germline CDR1 and CDR2 sequences are LGHNA and YNFKEQ. This CDR3 comprises 15 residues. Between the trimmed V and J ends, which lost 1 base and 8 bases, there was a span of 15 bases. This chain's CDR3 is CASSQAPAEGHEQFF. The CDR3 DNA reads as TGTGCCAGCAGCCAAGCCCCGGCCGAAGGGCATGAGCAGTTCTTC.

The V call is TRBV7-8, the J call TRBJ2-3; 7 bases line up with TRBD2. Germline V gene data show CDR1 as SGHVS and CDR2 as FQNEAQ. After removal of 2 bases from V and 4 bases from J, the junction contained 15 bases not matched to a gene. The CDR3 spans 18 residues. As DNA, the CDR3 is TGTGCCAGCAGCTTACGTCGGGTTCTTGGGGGGGGAGCAGATACGCAGTATTTT. Translating gives CASSLRRVLGGGADTQYF.

Written as DNA, the CDR3 is TGTGCCAGCAGCTCGGATGTATATAATTCACCCCTCCACTTT. This sequence encodes CASSSDVYNSPLHF. The chain uses TRBV7-9 and TRBJ1-6; D call uncertain. This CDR3 contains 14 residues. V lost 4 bases to trimming and J lost 4 bases, with 8 bases between them. CDR1 is SEHNR, CDR2 FQNEAQ, per germline (reference sequence).

The genes are TRBV15 and TRBJ1-1, with D possibly being TRBD1 (5 bases). This CDR3 is 14 amino acids long. The germline gives CDR1 LNHNV, CDR2 YYDKDF (reference sequence). Trimming left V 6 bases short and J 0 bases short, with 11 bases between. CDR3 sequence reads: CATRVGLMNTEAFF. CDR3 sequence (DNA): TGTGCCACCAGAGTGGGACTGATGAACACTGAAGCTTTCTTT.

The rearrangement uses TRBV18 and TRBJ2-1; 13 bases line up with TRBD2. From germline, CDR1 is KGHSH and CDR2 LQKENI. The CDR3 has 16 amino acids. The trim removed 6 bases at V and 4 bases at J, leaving 6 bases unmatched. This chain's CDR3 is CASSRGTSGIYNEQFF. The CDR3 DNA follows: TGTGCCAGCTCCCGCGGGACTAGCGGGATTTACAATGAGCAGTTCTTC.

This chain connects TRBV30 to TRBJ1-4; TRBD1 matches at 8 bases. The J segment lost 8 bases and the V segment lost 2 bases, leaving 7 bases of the junction unmatched. The CDR3 is made up of 14 amino acids. Germline-derived CDR1 and CDR2 are GTSNPN and SVGIG (reference sequence). The CDR3 DNA reads as TGTGCCTGGAGTACCGGACAGGGCAGGGAAAAACTGTTTTTT. Its translation is CAWSTGQGREKLFF.

V and J are TRBV4-1 and TRBJ1-3, with 7 bases aligning to TRBD1. CDR1 MGHRA and CDR2 YSYEKL come from the germline V gene. V dropped 4 bases and J dropped 8; count of bases not matched to a gene: 5. This CDR3 has 13 residues. CDR3 nucleotide sequence: TGCGCCAGCAGCCCCACAGGGGAATACACCATATATTTT. Encoded protein: CASSPTGEYTIYF.

The CDR3 sequence: CASSMSSGRHYIQYF. The CDR3 region has the DNA TGTGCCAGTAGTATGTCTAGCGGGAGACATTACATTCAGTACTTC. This chain links TRBV19 with TRBJ2-4; 10 bases line up with TRBD2. The CDR3 consists of 15 residues. V was clipped by 3 bases and J by 8 bases; unmatched bases: 7. Looked up from germline, CDR1 is LNHDA and CDR2 is SQIVND (reference sequence).

This chain's CDR3 is CASSEFWNEKLFF. CDR3 DNA sequence: TGTGCCAGCAGTGAATTCTGGAATGAAAAACTGTTTTTT. The chain recombines TRBV2 with TRBJ1-4, with no clear D. Germline CDR1 SNHLY, CDR2 FYNNEI. V shed 2 bases and J shed 5 bases, with 6 bases lying between them. The CDR3 is 13 amino acids.

This chain connects TRBV30 to TRBJ2-1; the D is unclear. CDR1 and CDR2 (germline): GTSNPN, SVGIG (reference sequence). This CDR3 region has 8 residues. The CDR3 bases are TGTGTAGGGAATGAGCAGTTCTTC. Translated, it gives CVGNEQFF.

The chain joins TRBV7-9 to TRBJ2-7, with no clear D. The germline V gene encodes CDR1 SEHNR and CDR2 FQNEAQ (reference sequence). The CDR3 spans 12 residues. Trimming left V 7 bases short and J 5 bases short, with 12 bases between. CDR3 in DNA: TGTGCCAGCAACCTCGGTAGGGACGAGCAGTACTTC. This gives the protein CASNLGRDEQYF.